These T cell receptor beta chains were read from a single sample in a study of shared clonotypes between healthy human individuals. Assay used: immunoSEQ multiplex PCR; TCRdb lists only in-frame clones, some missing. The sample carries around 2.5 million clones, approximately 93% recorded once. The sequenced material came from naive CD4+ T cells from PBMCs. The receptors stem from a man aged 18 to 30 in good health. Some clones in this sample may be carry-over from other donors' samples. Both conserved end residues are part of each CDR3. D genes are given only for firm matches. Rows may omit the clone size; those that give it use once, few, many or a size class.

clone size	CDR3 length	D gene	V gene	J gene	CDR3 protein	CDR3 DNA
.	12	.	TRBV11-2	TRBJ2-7	CASSLDNYEQYF	TGTGCCAGCAGCTTAGATAACTACGAGCAGTACTTC
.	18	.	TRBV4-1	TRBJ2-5	CASSQWPRQRKSQETQYF	TGCGCCAGCAGCCAATGGCCGCGCCAGCGGAAATCACAAGAGACCCAGTACTTC
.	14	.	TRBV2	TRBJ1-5	CASSEAGGNQPQHF	TGTGCCAGCAGTGAAGCAGGAGGAAATCAGCCCCAGCATTTT
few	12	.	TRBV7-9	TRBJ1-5	CASSRPGSATHF	TGTGCCAGCAGTCGCCCCGGGTCAGCCACGCATTTT
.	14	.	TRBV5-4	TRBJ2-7	CASSLEQGRYEQYF	TGTGCCAGCAGCTTGGAACAGGGACGCTACGAGCAGTACTTC
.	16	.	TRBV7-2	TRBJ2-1	CASSFQRDIPGNEQFF	TGTGCCAGCAGCTTCCAACGGGACATCCCGGGGAATGAGCAGTTCTTC
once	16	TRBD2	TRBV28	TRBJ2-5	CASSVAGTSGSEAQYF	TGTGCCAGCAGCGTGGCCGGGACTAGCGGGAGTGAGGCCCAGTACTTC
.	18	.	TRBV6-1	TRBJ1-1	CASSERVLGVIGRTEAFF	TGTGCCAGCAGTGAACGTGTGTTAGGGGTGATAGGGCGAACTGAAGCTTTCTTT
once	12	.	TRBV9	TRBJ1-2	CASGRGIYGYTF	TGTGCCAGCGGGCGCGGTATATATGGCTACACCTTC
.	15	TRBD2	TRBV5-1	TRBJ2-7	CASSSTAGTSYEQYF	TGCGCCAGCAGCTCAACAGCGGGGACCTCCTACGAGCAGTACTTC
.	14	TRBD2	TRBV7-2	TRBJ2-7	CASSFSGGAYEQYF	TGTGCCAGCAGCTTTAGCGGGGGGGCATACGAGCAGTACTTC
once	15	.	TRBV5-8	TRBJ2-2	CASSFRGGLSGELFF	TGTGCCAGCAGCTTCCGCGGCGGGCTGTCTGGGGAGCTGTTTTTT
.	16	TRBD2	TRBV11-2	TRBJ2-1	CATGVGGSGRYNEQFF	TGTGCCACCGGGGTGGGGGGTAGCGGGAGATACAATGAGCAGTTCTTC
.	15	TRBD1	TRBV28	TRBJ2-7	CASSSTGTGTSEQYF	TGTGCCAGCAGTTCCACCGGGACAGGTACCTCCGAGCAGTACTTC
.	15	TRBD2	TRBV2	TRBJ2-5	CASSDGLAGVETQYF	TGTGCCAGCAGTGATGGGCTAGCGGGAGTGGAGACCCAGTACTTC
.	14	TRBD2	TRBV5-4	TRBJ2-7	CASSRASGFYEQYF	TGTGCCAGCAGCCGGGCTAGCGGATTCTACGAGCAGTACTTC
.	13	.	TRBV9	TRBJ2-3	CASSVWASGSLHF	.
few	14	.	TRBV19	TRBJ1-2	CASTYWGQNYGYTF	TGTGCCAGTACTTATTGGGGTCAGAACTATGGCTACACCTTC
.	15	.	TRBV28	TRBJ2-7	CASSLAPPARDEQYF	TGTGCCAGCAGTTTGGCCCCTCCGGCCCGGGACGAGCAGTACTTC
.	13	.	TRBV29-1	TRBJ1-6	CSVGWGENSPLHF	TGCAGCGTGGGGTGGGGGGAGAATTCACCCCTCCACTTT
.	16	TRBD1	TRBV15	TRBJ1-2	CATSRSDRGYNYGYTF	TGTGCCACCAGCAGATCTGACAGGGGCTACAACTATGGCTACACCTTC
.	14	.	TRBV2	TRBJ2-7	CASREDRGPYEQYF	TGTGCCAGCAGGGAAGACCGGGGTCCCTACGAGCAGTACTTC
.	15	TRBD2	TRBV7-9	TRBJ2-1	CASRSTSGPWNEQFF	TGTGCCAGCAGGTCTACTAGCGGTCCGTGGAATGAGCAGTTCTTC
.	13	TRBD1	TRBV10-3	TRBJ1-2	CAISVEGQDVYTF	TGTGCCATCAGTGTAGAGGGACAGGATGTCTACACCTTC
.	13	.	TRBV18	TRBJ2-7	CASSPNPRGEQYF	TGTGCCAGCTCACCAAACCCCCGGGGCGAGCAGTACTTC